This is a list of T cell receptor beta chains from one sample in a study of T cells in Graves' hyperthyroidism and ophthalmopathy. Each CDR3 protein is one row after TCRdb ran MiXCR on the multiplex PCR reads. This table holds about 700,000 distinct CDR3 sequences, 13% to 15% found once. The sequenced sample was blood. These receptors all come from a woman younger than 30 with Graves' hyperthyroidism. Each CDR3 is given with its conserved first and last residue. The D gene is left open where the match is weak. Clone size is given for some rows only: seen once, a few or many times, or a class if the clone is expanded.

V gene	clone size	D gene	J gene	CDR3 protein	CDR3 DNA
TRBV18	many	NA	TRBJ2-1	CASSPPPSNEQFF	TGTGCCAGCTCACCACCCCCCAGCAATGAGCAGTTCTTC
TRBV7-9	many	TRBD2	TRBJ2-5	CASSSTSGSGETQYF	TGTGCCAGCAGCTCCACTAGCGGGAGCGGTGAGACCCAGTACTTC
TRBV12-3/TRBV12-4	NA	NA	TRBJ2-1	CASSPILGEAYNEQFF	TGTGCCAGCAGCCCGATTTTGGGGGAGGCTTACAATGAGCAGTTCTTC
TRBV20-1	many	TRBD2	TRBJ2-1	CSGGSIKGSYNEQFF	TGCTCAGGCGGGAGCATCAAGGGCTCCTACAATGAGCAGTTCTTC
TRBV20-1	few	TRBD1	TRBJ1-5	CSAIGQGNQPQHF	TGCAGTGCTATAGGACAGGGGAATCAGCCCCAGCATTTT
TRBV4-2	NA	TRBD1	TRBJ1-2	CASSPWGRTGLGGYTF	TGTGCCAGCAGCCCATGGGGCCGGACAGGTTTGGGGGGCTACACCTTC
TRBV7-9	few	TRBD2	TRBJ2-4	CASSPGSGGKNIQYF	TGTGCCAGCAGCCCCGGATCGGGGGGGAAAAACATTCAGTACTTC
TRBV3-1	many	NA	TRBJ1-1	CASSQPGPGTEAFF	TGTGCCAGCAGCCAACCAGGGCCGGGCACTGAAGCTTTCTTT
TRBV5-1	many	NA	TRBJ2-7	CASSLLAENYEQYF	TGCGCCAGCAGCTTGCTTGCGGAAAACTACGAGCAGTACTTC
TRBV7-9	NA	NA	TRBJ2-7	CASSSRGFYEQYF	TGTGCCAGCAGCTCTAGGGGCTTCTACGAGCAGTACTTC
TRBV3-1	many	NA	TRBJ2-7	CASSPSLNRNEQYF	TGTGCCAGCAGCCCGTCACTAAACCGCAACGAGCAGTACTTC
TRBV20-1	many	NA	TRBJ2-3	CSARDLRGMGTDTQYF	TGCAGTGCTAGAGATCTTAGGGGAATGGGCACAGATACGCAGTATTTT
TRBV7-9	many	NA	TRBJ2-7	CASSSRASLTYEQYF	TGTGCCAGCAGCTCGAGAGCGTCTCTCACCTACGAGCAGTACTTC
TRBV7-2	many	NA	TRBJ1-5	CASSSNRGWQPQHF	TGTGCCAGCAGCTCGAATCGGGGATGGCAGCCCCAGCATTTT
TRBV12-3/TRBV12-4	NA	TRBD2	TRBJ2-1	CASSRPQWTSGNEQFF	TGTGCCAGCAGTCGACCACAGTGGACTAGCGGCAATGAGCAGTTCTTC
TRBV5-1	many	NA	TRBJ1-6	CASSLADGGSPLHF	TGCGCCAGCAGCCTGGCCGATGGGGGTTCACCCCTCCACTTT
TRBV10-2	few	NA	TRBJ2-7	CASGPGRRSGEQYF	TGCGCCAGCGGCCCGGGGAGGCGCTCGGGCGAGCAGTACTTC
TRBV11-2	few	NA	TRBJ2-5	CASSSPIYSQETQYF	TGTGCCAGCAGCTCGCCAATTTACAGTCAAGAGACCCAGTACTTC
TRBV7-9	many	NA	TRBJ2-7	CASSLAGSAEQYF	TGTGCCAGCAGCTTAGCGGGCAGCGCCGAGCAGTACTTC